This T cell receptor (beta chain) is drawn from a study of blood T cell repertoires in COVID-19 (dated by TCRdb to the early 2020s). With regard to the full study: Collaborator samples came from the United States, Italy and Spain and covered acute and convalescent phases of COVID-19. The material from the prospective study consisted of cDNA or gDNA derived from T cells, B-cell-depleted T cells, or PBMCs. Subjects who had been exposed to COVID-19, were actively infected with it, or had recovered from it provided the deeply sampled blood TCRbeta repertoires that made up the dataset. The repertoires were made available in a free public database intended to serve as a resource for research on the immune response to SARS-CoV-2. Samples were obtained from the ongoing ImmuneRACE study (first 160 participants) and from some 1,200 subjects provided by 6 global collaborators. Nearly every sample came with metadata listing a de-identified subject ID, COVID-19 status, age in years and sex. HLA class I and class II types, where available, came from metadata supplied by the sample provider rather than from assay-based typing.

At one collaborating source in Seattle, patients were enrolled during active infection and were followed longitudinally through the course of disease. The collaborating institutions used their own protocols to collect whole blood in K2EDTA tubes. For TCRbeta analysis, collaborator samples were shipped as frozen whole blood, as isolated PBMCs, or as DNA extracted from either sample type. TCRbeta CDR3 regions were amplified from genomic DNA using the immunoSEQ Assay, a bias-controlled multiplex PCR. The original pipeline was this. The number of nucleated cells in each sample was estimated from the amplification of reference gene primers within the assay. To quantify the absolute abundance of each unique TCRbeta CDR3 rearrangement, sequence reads were collapsed and filtered. For each sample, productive Simpson clonality was calculated as the square root of Simpson's diversity index across productive rearrangements. Entries here come from immuneACCESS through TCRdb and include only in-frame sequences with V and J called. Some clones fail to appear in such tables; in the studies checked, an unresolved V gene covers under half of the shortfall, and the cause of the remainder is unknown. V and J calls and clone size are as listed in that table; D and trimming were resolved from the DNA. This sample is represented by around 70,000 clones; more than 70% of them were singletons. The ten largest clonotypes hold around 13% of the sample.

Of note for this clone: Its antigen has not been determined. No much larger clone is present one base from it, and per-base qualities are unavailable.

Looking up the germline V gene yields CDR1 SGHTA and CDR2 FQGTGA. V sheds 6 bases and J sheds 0 bases, leaving 15 bases between their ends. From the cysteine through the phenylalanine, the CDR3 covers 16 amino acids. The only DNA kept is the CDR3, 48 bases in frame from the first base. On the study overall, not on this receptor specifically: The quantity of clinical and demographic metadata differed by source and by participant and was supplied without curation.

The V and J genes are TRBV7-3 and TRBJ2-1, and possibly TRBD2, on 6 matching bases. Sample: peripheral blood. The receptor was isolated from a man over 45 with COVID-19, enrolled during active disease. CDR3 loop: CASSHDGGSSYNEQFF. The DNA reads TGTGCCAGCAGTCACGATGGGGGGAGCTCCTACAATGAGCAGTTCTTC.